Below are 2 T cell receptor beta chains sequenced from a single sample in a study of a mutant IDH1 vaccine in newly diagnosed glioma. Here immunoSEQ multiplex PCR was the method, and the copy in TCRdb shows in-frame clones only, minus some. The profile shows 99,000 or so clones, over 85% of them singletons. Regarding time point: baseline, week 1 (first vaccination visit). Sample treatment: pre-vaccination baseline after standard-of-care therapy. The sequenced sample was PBMCs, obtained from a glioma patient treated with radiotherapy, temozolomide or both. These receptors were taken from a woman in her 50s with glioma.

The genes are TRBV7-2 and TRBJ2-3, with D uncertain. Germline CDR1 is SGHTA and CDR2 is FQGNSA. The ends were cut back, 2 bases at V and 7 bases at J, with 7 bases in the middle. The CDR3 is 12 residues long. Written as DNA, the CDR3 is TGTGCCAGCAGCTTATCACCAAATACGCAGTATTTT. Translating gives CASSLSPNTQYF.

The chain carries TRBV19 and TRBJ2-5; TRBD1 is a possible D gene (5 bases). The V end lost 1 base, the J end lost 3 bases, and 9 bases lay between the germline ends. Germline values: CDR1 LNHDA, CDR2 SQIVND (reference sequence). The length of the CDR3 is 14 residues. The CDR3 loop reads CASSIVGREETQYF. DNA for the CDR3: TGTGCCAGTAGTATAGTGGGCAGGGAAGAGACCCAGTACTTC.